The clone carrying this T cell receptor (beta chain) was counted between two and nine times. Its antigen is undetermined. This sample stems from a study of beta chain features in type 1 diabetes. General study findings and limits: Type 1 diabetes patients had moderately but significantly shorter TCRB CDR3s in all four CD4+ subsets.

Between the trimmed V and J ends, which lost 3 bases and 4 bases, there was a span of 15 bases. The CDR3 sequence is 15 residues long. Germline assignment: CDR1 SGHTA and CDR2 FQGNSA. As every portion of the isolated RNA was reverse transcribed, the sequencing read expressed TCRB transcripts. Produced via immunoSEQ multiplex PCR; TCRdb's table is partial and in-frame only. This sample yields almost 350,000 clones, of which 7% to 10% are seen a single time; about 1% belongs to the top ten. Stem cell-like memory, regulatory, central memory and naive CD4+ cells were sorted via CD45RO/CCR7/CD25/CD127/CD95/CD27.

The receptor was isolated from a man aged 25 to 40 with type 1 diabetes. Specimen: central memory CD4+ T cells from blood. The V call is TRBV7-2, the J call TRBJ2-5; D tentatively fits TRBD1 or TRBD2 (6 bases each). DNA of the CDR3: TGTGCCAGCAGCTTGGAACAGGGAGGAGTAGAGACCCAGTACTTC. Amino acids: CASSLEQGGVETQYF.